This T cell receptor (beta chain) was obtained from a study of metastatic and nonmetastatic thyroid tumors. As for the study in general: Repertoire comparison spanned blood and tumor or nodule tissue of malignant and benign thyroid patients.

Whole-study findings and limits: In blood and tumor, TCR beta diversity was reportedly significantly higher in malignant thyroid tumors than in benign nodules.

As processed by the authors: CDR3 differences across clinicopathological groups were used to build a distant-metastasis classifier for papillary thyroid cancer. With MiXCR, TCRdb reprocessed the PCR reads. These V and J calls derive from TCRdb rather than the authors' analysis. This table has some 6,900 clones, around a third appearing once. No patient had received any treatment before thyroid surgery. This clone was observed a few times. The target antigen is unknown. CDR3 length: 14 amino acids. Deletions cut 5 bases from V and 4 bases from J, with 14 bases between. Germline V gives CDR1 MDHEN, CDR2 SYDVKM.

The source is a female donor with papillary thyroid cancer or a benign thyroid nodule (not recorded which). Some clones in this sample may be carry-over from other donors' samples. The rearrangement links TRBV28 to TRBJ1-2; no reliable D call. The sample was tumor tissue. DNA for the CDR3: TGTGCCAGCAGTCTTCGCGGGGTGCCCTATGGCTACACCTTC. Protein: CASSLRGVPYGYTF.